These T cell receptor beta chains were read from a single sample in a study of OX40 agonist ivuxolimab in advanced cancers. Assay: immunoSEQ multiplex PCR; the TCRdb copy retains only in-frame clones and omits some. The sample comprises 70,000 or so clones, around 88% of which are singletons, and under 3% rests with the top ten. Sequenced material: CD4+ or CD8+ T cells sorted from blood, taken in a trial of the OX40 agonist ivuxolimab. These receptors all stem from an adult with an advanced solid tumor such as melanoma, head and neck, liver or kidney cancer. The CDR3 runs from the conserved cysteine through the conserved F or W. The D gene is left open where the match is weak. Some rows have no size entry. The others give once, few or many, or a class for an expanded clone.

V,D,size,J,DNA,CDR3
TRBV30,-,-,TRBJ1-6,TGTGCCTGGAGTGTACGAAGGGCTTCACCCCTCCACTTT,CAWSVRRASPLHF
TRBV2,TRBD1,-,TRBJ2-2,TGTGCCAGCAGTGTAGACAGGGGGCGCGACACCGGGGAGCTGTTTTTT,CASSVDRGRDTGELFF
TRBV28,-,-,TRBJ1-2,TGTGCCAGCACCGAGGGGGTCGGGTCCCCCGGCAGTGGCTACACCTTC,CASTEGVGSPGSGYTF
TRBV14,TRBD2,-,TRBJ2-3,TGTGCCAGCAGCCAAGAGGGACTAGCGGCTAGCACAGATACGCAGTATTTT,CASSQEGLAASTDTQYF
TRBV7-2,TRBD2,-,TRBJ2-5,TGTGCCAGCAGCTCAGGGTCCTATAGCGGGAGAGAGACCCAGTACTTC,CASSSGSYSGRETQYF
TRBV18,TRBD1,once,TRBJ1-1,TGTGCCAGCTCAAGCCGGGACAGGGGGAACACTGAAGCTTTCTTT,CASSSRDRGNTEAFF
TRBV4-1,TRBD1,few,TRBJ1-2,TGCGCCAGCAGTTCACAGGGGAAGGACTATGGCTACACCTTC,CASSSQGKDYGYTF
TRBV7-2,-,-,TRBJ1-4,TGTGCCAGCAGCTTTACAGGGTTGTCTAATGAAAAACTGTTTTTT,CASSFTGLSNEKLFF
TRBV27,-,once,TRBJ2-3,TGTGCCAGCAGTTTGAGGTGGGAGTGGGTCCGAACAGATACGCAGTATTTT,CASSLRWEWVRTDTQYF
TRBV19,-,-,TRBJ1-1,TGTGCCAGTAGTCCTCGGGTCGACACTGAAGCTTTCTTT,CASSPRVDTEAFF
TRBV5-4,TRBD2,once,TRBJ2-7,TGTGCCAGCAGCTTGTCCCCAGCGGGAGGGCACTACGAGCAGTACTTC,CASSLSPAGGHYEQYF
TRBV20-1,-,-,TRBJ1-2,TGCAGTGCTAGGAGGGTTTACACCTTC,CSARRVYTF
TRBV11-2,-,-,TRBJ2-1,TGTGCCAGCAGCTTAGATCCCCTTACGGTGCAGTTCTTC,CASSLDPLTVQFF
TRBV5-1,TRBD2,-,TRBJ2-3,TGCGCCAGCAGCTCACTAGCGGGAGGGCCAGATACGCAGTATTTT,CASSSLAGGPDTQYF
TRBV28,TRBD2,-,TRBJ2-5,TGTGCCAGCAGTTCGACTAGCGGGAGAGGCCCCCAAGAGACCCAGTACTTC,CASSSTSGRGPQETQYF
TRBV5-1,-,-,TRBJ2-5,TGCGCCAGCAGCTTGGGTTGGGCAGCCCAAGAGACCCAGTACTTC,CASSLGWAAQETQYF
TRBV30,TRBD1,-,TRBJ1-6,TGTGCCTGGAGACGACAGGGAGGTTCACCCCTCCACTTT,CAWRRQGGSPLHF
TRBV5-1,-,few,TRBJ1-1,TGCGCCAGCCAGTCACAGGAAACTGAAGCTTTCTTT,CASQSQETEAFF
TRBV7-8,-,-,TRBJ2-7,TGTGCCAGCAGCCTAACCGGGACGTACCTCTCCTACGAGCAGTACTTC,CASSLTGTYLSYEQYF
TRBV28,TRBD1,-,TRBJ2-2,TGTGCCAGCAGTCCGCCCGGGACAGGGAACACCGGGGAGCTGTTTTTT,CASSPPGTGNTGELFF
TRBV14,-,-,TRBJ2-7,TGTGCCAGCAGCCACTACGATGGCTCGCGGGCGAGGGAGCAGTACTTC,CASSHYDGSRAREQYF
TRBV27,-,-,TRBJ2-1,TGTGCCAGCAGTTTATTAGGGCAGCACAATGAGCAGTTCTTC,CASSLLGQHNEQFF
TRBV6-6,-,-,TRBJ1-3,TGTGCCAGCAGAACCAGTGCTCGGGGTGGAAACACCATATATTTT,CASRTSARGGNTIYF
TRBV5-1,-,-,TRBJ2-7,TGCGCCAGCAGCCCGGGACCCAGTAACTACGAGCAGTACTTC,CASSPGPSNYEQYF
TRBV6-5,TRBD1,-,TRBJ2-1,TGTGCCAGCAGCACCGACAGGGATTGGTACAATGAGCAGTTCTTC,CASSTDRDWYNEQFF
TRBV19,-,-,TRBJ2-7,TGTGCCAGTAGTATCCGAGGGGATAGCCCCTACGAGCAGTACTTC,CASSIRGDSPYEQYF
TRBV6-5,-,-,TRBJ2-3,TGTGCCAGCAGTATCAGGGGCGAAACAGATACGCAGTATTTT,CASSIRGETDTQYF
TRBV7-2,-,-,TRBJ2-7,TGTGCCAGCAGCTTAGTAGGCTTCAGCTCCTACGAGCAGTACTTC,CASSLVGFSSYEQYF
TRBV5-4,TRBD1,-,TRBJ1-3,TGTGCCAGCAGCTCGACAGGGGTCGGAAACACCATATATTTT,CASSSTGVGNTIYF
TRBV7-3,-,few,TRBJ2-4,TGTGCCAGCAGCTTAGGGCAGGGCGAAAACATTCAGTACTTC,CASSLGQGENIQYF
TRBV2,TRBD1,once,TRBJ2-7,TGTGCCAGCAGTCTAAGGGACAGGGACTACGAGCAGTACTTC,CASSLRDRDYEQYF
TRBV11-2,-,few,TRBJ1-1,TGTGCCAGCAGCAACTCAGGGTCCGGAGCTTTCTTT,CASSNSGSGAFF
TRBV5-8,-,-,TRBJ1-6,TGTGCCAGCAGCACAGAGTCCGGGGGCGATAGGTCCTATAATTCACCCCTCCACTTT,CASSTESGGDRSYNSPLHF
TRBV2,TRBD1,-,TRBJ1-2,TGTGCCAGCAGTGGCGGACAGGGAAATGGCTACACCTTC,CASSGGQGNGYTF